This TCR beta chain originates from a study of blood T cell repertoires in COVID-19. Background on the study: Acute and convalescent COVID-19 specimens originated in the United States, Italy and Spain. The analysed material was cDNA or gDNA that came from T cells, B-cell-depleted T cells, or PBMCs.

Authors' data handling: How many nucleated cells were present was estimated from reference gene primer amplification. Sequenced by immunoSEQ multiplex PCR; TCRdb stores in-frame clones only, minus some. V, J and clone size are taken as reported in that table, and D and trimming were inferred from the DNA itself. Here the sample spans 200,000 to 250,000 clones, around nine tenths being singletons. CDR3 length equals 16 residues. CDR1 and CDR2 from the germline V gene are KGHSY and FQNENV. V lost 2 bases and J 4 bases, leaving 14 bases between the germline ends. This chain joins TRBV16 and TRBJ2-2; the D is unclear. This sequence originates from a woman younger than 30 who had recovered from COVID-19. The sample consisted of peripheral blood. The CDR3 spells CASSQDSAEGTGELFF. The CDR3, as DNA: TGTGCCAGCAGCCAAGACTCGGCCGAAGGCACCGGGGAGCTGTTTTTT.